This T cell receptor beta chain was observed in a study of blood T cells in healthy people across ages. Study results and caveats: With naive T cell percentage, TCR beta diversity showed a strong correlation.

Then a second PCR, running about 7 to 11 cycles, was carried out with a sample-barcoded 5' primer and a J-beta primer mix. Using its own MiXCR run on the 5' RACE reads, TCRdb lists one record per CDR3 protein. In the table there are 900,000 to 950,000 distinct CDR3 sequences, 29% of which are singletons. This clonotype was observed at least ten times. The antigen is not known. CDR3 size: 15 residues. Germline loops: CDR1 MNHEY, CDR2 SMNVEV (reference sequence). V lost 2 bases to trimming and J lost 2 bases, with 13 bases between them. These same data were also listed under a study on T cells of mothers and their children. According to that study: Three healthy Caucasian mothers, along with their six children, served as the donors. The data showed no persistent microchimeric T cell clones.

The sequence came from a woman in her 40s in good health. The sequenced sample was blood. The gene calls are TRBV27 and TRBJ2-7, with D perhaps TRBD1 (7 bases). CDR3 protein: CASSLGGGGTYEQYF. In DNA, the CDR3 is TGTGCCAGCAGTTTAGGAGGAGGGGGCACCTACGAGCAGTACTTC.